This T cell receptor (beta chain) is drawn from a study of cytomegalovirus exposure and HLA in healthy donors. Study-wide results and limits: Most TCR sequences showed up rarely, but some public TCRs showed up in many donors.

CDR1 is LNHDA and CDR2 is SQIVND in the germline V gene (reference sequence). V lost 9 bases and J lost 2; bases outside the gene matches: 7. The CDR3 consists of 14 residues. With respect to this clone: Antigen: not known.

PCR amplification relied on 60 Vbeta primers (plus 13 Jbeta primers). The protocol was immunoSEQ multiplex PCR, while the TCRdb copy is restricted to in-frame clones and leaves out a portion. The sample consists of about 230,000 clones, about 80% of them appearing once. The clonotype was recovered from a woman in her forties in good health and CMV-seronegative. Source material: PBMCs. The V and J genes are TRBV19 and TRBJ1-2; 9 bases agree with TRBD1. The CDR3 region is CASNRDRVNYGYTF. In DNA, the CDR3 is TGTGCCAGCAACCGGGACAGGGTAAACTATGGCTACACCTTC.